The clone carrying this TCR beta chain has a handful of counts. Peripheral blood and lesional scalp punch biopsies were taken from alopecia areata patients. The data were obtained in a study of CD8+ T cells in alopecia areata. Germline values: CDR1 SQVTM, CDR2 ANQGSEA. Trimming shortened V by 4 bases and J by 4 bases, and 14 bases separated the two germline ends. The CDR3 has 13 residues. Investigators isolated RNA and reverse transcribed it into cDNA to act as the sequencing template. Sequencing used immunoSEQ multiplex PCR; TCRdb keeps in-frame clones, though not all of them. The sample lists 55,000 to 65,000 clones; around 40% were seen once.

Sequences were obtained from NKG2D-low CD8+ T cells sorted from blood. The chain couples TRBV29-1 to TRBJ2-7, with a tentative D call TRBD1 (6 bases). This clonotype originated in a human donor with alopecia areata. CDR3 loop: CSVGGTSTYEQYF. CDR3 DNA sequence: TGCAGCGTTGGGGGGACATCTACGTACGAGCAGTACTTC.